The TCR beta chain described here comes from a study of CD8+ T cells in alopecia areata. The germline gives CDR1 LNHDA, CDR2 SQIVND (reference sequence). Trimming removed 10 bases from V and 0 bases from J, with 18 bases in between. The CDR3 is 16 amino acids. Specified treatment: oral pan-JAK inhibitor, 5-10 mg twice daily. Extraction and reverse transcription of RNA yielded cDNA as the sequencing template. Libraries were prepared by immunoSEQ multiplex PCR; TCRdb keeps only in-frame clonotypes and omits some of them. This table holds about 210,000 clones, roughly 64% found once. The sequenced sample was CD4+ T cells sorted from blood, obtained at week 4, from a patient treated with tofacitinib. This TCR came from a human donor with alopecia areata. The V call is TRBV19, the J call TRBJ2-2; D perhaps matches TRBD2 (6 bases). The CDR3 is CATKTGERPNTGELFF. The CDR3 DNA reads TGTGCCACAAAAACGGGGGAAAGACCGAACACCGGGGAGCTGTTTTTT.